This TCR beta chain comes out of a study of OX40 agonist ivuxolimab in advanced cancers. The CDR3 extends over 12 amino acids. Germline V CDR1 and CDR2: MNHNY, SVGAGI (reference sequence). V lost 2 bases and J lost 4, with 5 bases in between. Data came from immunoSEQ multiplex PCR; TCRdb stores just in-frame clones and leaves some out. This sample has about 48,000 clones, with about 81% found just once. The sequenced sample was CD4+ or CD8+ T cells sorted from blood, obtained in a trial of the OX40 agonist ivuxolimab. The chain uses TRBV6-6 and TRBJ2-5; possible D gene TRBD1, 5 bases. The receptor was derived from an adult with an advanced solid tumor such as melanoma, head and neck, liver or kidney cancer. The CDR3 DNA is TGTGCCAGCAGTTACAGGGGAGAGACCCAGTACTTC. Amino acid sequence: CASSYRGETQYF.